This T cell receptor beta chain was retrieved from a study of blood T cell repertoires in COVID-19. The CDR3 extends over 13 amino acids. V lost 1 base and J lost 6, with 9 bases in between. Germline CDR1 reads MGHRA; CDR2 reads YSYEKL. The repertoire was sequenced with immunoSEQ multiplex PCR; TCRdb's copy has only in-frame clones and lacks some. The repertoire holds about 300,000 clones, with about nine tenths as singletons. Material for sequencing was peripheral blood. V and J are TRBV4-1 and TRBJ1-2; D uncertain. The sequence derives from a woman in her twenties or thirties with COVID-19, enrolled during active disease. The CDR3 DNA reads as TGCGCCAGCAGCCAAGCCGCCGCGAATGGCTACACCTTC. This gives the protein CASSQAAANGYTF.